Below, 23 T cell receptor beta chains from the same sample are listed, as sequenced in a study of OX40 agonist ivuxolimab in advanced cancers. Profiling relied on immunoSEQ multiplex PCR, and the TCRdb table lists in-frame clones only, not all of them. The sample shows about 70,000 clones, approximately 90% of them seen only once. The specimen comprised CD4+ or CD8+ T cells sorted from blood, sampled in a trial of the OX40 agonist ivuxolimab. The source is an adult with an advanced solid tumor such as melanoma, head and neck, liver or kidney cancer.

This clone showed up just once. The junction differs from germline at one of its ends, possibly a read error. The chain recombines TRBV7-7 with TRBJ2-6; unclear D gene. This CDR3 contains 14 residues. Germline loops: CDR1 SSHAT, CDR2 FNYEAQ (reference sequence). The chain's CDR3 is CASSPLSAANVLTF. CDR3 nucleotide sequence: TGTGCTAGCAGCCCTCTGTCTGCGGCCAACGTCCTGACTTTC. Supplemented by reference TRBV7-7 and TRBJ2-6, the full variable domain reads GAGVSQSPRYKVTKRGQDVTLRCDPISSHATLYWYQQALGQGPEFLTYFNYEAQPDKSGLPSDRFSAERPEGSISTLTIQRTEQRDSAMYRCASSPLSAANVLTFGAGSRLTVL.

The chain joins TRBV10-3 to TRBJ2-1; no reliable D call. Trimming pared 2 bases from V and 3 bases from J, leaving 8 bases between. CDR1 is ENHRY and CDR2 is SYGVKD in the germline V gene. The CDR3 runs to 14 residues. CDR3 sequence: CAISEASIYNEQFF. The CDR3 DNA is TGTGCCATCAGTGAGGCCAGCATCTACAATGAGCAGTTCTTC.

The rearrangement links TRBV6-5 to TRBJ1-1, with D tentatively TRBD1 (5 bases). Trimming shortened V by 7 bases and J by 0 bases, and 12 bases separated the two germline ends. Germline V gene lookup returns CDR1 MNHEY and CDR2 SVGAGI. The CDR3 contains 14 residues. The CDR3 here is CASTRGGLNTEAFF. CDR3 nucleotides: TGTGCCAGCACTCGGGGGGGTTTGAACACTGAAGCTTTCTTT.

V and J are TRBV7-9 and TRBJ2-3; D is uncertain. Trimming took off 6 bases at V and 5 bases at J, with 15 bases between the two ends. CDR1 is SEHNR, CDR2 FQNEAQ, per germline (reference sequence). This CDR3 has 14 residues. CDR3 nucleotide sequence: TGTGCCAGCAGTCTATCTGTAGCTATAGATACGCAGTATTTT. Translation gives CASSLSVAIDTQYF. Full variable domain (remainder filled in from reference TRBV7-9 and TRBJ2-3): DTGVSQNPRHKITKRGQNVTFRCDPISEHNRLYWYRQTLGQGPEFLTYFQNEAQLEKSRLLSDRFSAERPKGSFSTLEIQRTEQGDSAMYLCASSLSVAIDTQYFGPGTRLTVL.

J is TRBJ1-2 and V is TRBV29-1; no definite D call. Germline V CDR1 and CDR2: SQVTM, ANQGSEA. The CDR3 loop spans 11 amino acids. Trimming took off 6 bases at V and 4 bases at J, with 9 bases between the two ends. CDR3 bases: TGCAGCGTGCATGCTGTCTATGGCTACACCTTC. It translates to CSVHAVYGYTF.

V usage is TRBV28 and J usage is TRBJ2-2, with no clear D. CDR3 length equals 14 residues. Germline V CDR1 and CDR2: MDHEN, SYDVKM. V lost 2 bases to trimming and J lost 1 base, with 5 bases between them. CDR3 amino acids: CASSLRQNTGELFF. CDR3 coding DNA: TGTGCCAGCAGTTTAAGGCAGAACACCGGGGAGCTGTTTTTT.

The chain has TRBV6-5 and TRBJ1-1, with D possibly being TRBD1 (5 bases). Germline V gives CDR1 MNHEY, CDR2 SVGAGI. This CDR3 region has 15 residues. V was pared by 0 bases and J by 3 bases, with 11 bases between. Written as DNA, the CDR3 is TGTGCCAGCAGTTACTCGAAGAGACAGCACACTGAAGCTTTCTTT. Its protein product is CASSYSKRQHTEAFF.

This CDR3 reads CASSYRGGRETQYF. In DNA form, the CDR3 reads TGTGCCAGTAGTTACCGCGGGGGGCGGGAGACCCAGTACTTC. The rearrangement uses TRBV19 and TRBJ2-5; 8 nucleotides align to TRBD2. This CDR3 region has 14 residues. Germline CDR1 reads LNHDA; CDR2 reads SQIVND (reference sequence). The ends lost 5 bases at V and 5 bases at J; junction bases unmatched: 7.

The rearrangement links TRBV12-5 to TRBJ2-1, with unresolved D. The CDR3 spans 11 residues. Trimming removed 1 base at V and 8 bases at J, with 3 bases between. Germline V lookup: CDR1 LGHNT, CDR2 FRNRAP. CDR3 sequence reads: CASGLEDEQFF. CDR3 nucleotides: TGTGCTAGTGGTTTGGAAGATGAGCAGTTCTTC.

This sequence joins TRBV5-6 and TRBJ2-6; D is uncertain. The germline V gene encodes CDR1 SGHDT and CDR2 YYEEEE. There are 19 residues in the CDR3. Trimming stripped 4 bases from V and 0 bases from J, with 20 bases between. The CDR3 reads CASSVRGGLPYSGANVLTF. CDR3 nucleotide sequence: TGTGCCAGCAGCGTCCGAGGTGGGCTGCCCTACTCTGGGGCCAACGTCCTGACTTTC.

The chain combines TRBV18 with TRBJ2-2; 7 nucleotides agree with TRBD1. The CDR3 is made up of 15 amino acids. The ends lost 1 base at V and 6 bases at J; junction bases unmatched: 5. Per germline, CDR1 KGHSH and CDR2 LQKENI. CDR3 nucleotides: TGTGCCAGCTCACCACGACAGGGTGATGCCGGGGAGCTGTTTTTT. It specifies CASSPRQGDAGELFF.

The rearrangement links TRBV11-2 to TRBJ2-7, with D perhaps being TRBD1 or TRBD2 (5 bases each). V lost 3 bases, J lost 0 bases, and 12 bases lay in between. Germline loops: CDR1 SGHAT, CDR2 FQNNGV. The CDR3 loop spans 15 amino acids. CDR3 in amino acids: CASSFTGQSSYEQYF. The CDR3 DNA reads TGTGCCAGCAGCTTCACGGGGCAAAGCTCCTACGAGCAGTACTTC.

This chain connects TRBV6-6 to TRBJ2-3, with D uncertain. The V end lost 5 bases, the J end lost 2 bases, and 5 bases lay between the germline ends. The CDR3 has 12 amino acids. Germline V gene lookup returns CDR1 MNHNY and CDR2 SVGAGI (reference sequence). CDR3: CASSETTDTQYF. As DNA, the CDR3 is TGTGCCAGCAGTGAGACCACAGATACGCAGTATTTT.

The chain is built from TRBV6-5 and TRBJ1-1, with 7 bases lining up with TRBD1. This CDR3 is 14 amino acids long. V lost 5 bases, J lost 5 bases, and 8 bases stayed unmatched. The germline V gene encodes CDR1 MNHEY and CDR2 SVGAGI. The DNA for the CDR3 is TGTGCCAGCAGTCAAGACAGGGTTAGAACTGAAGCTTTCTTT. This encodes CASSQDRVRTEAFF.

The rearrangement uses TRBV10-3 and TRBJ2-1; D ambiguous. Per germline, CDR1 ENHRY and CDR2 SYGVKD. V gave up 3 bases and J gave up 7 bases, with 7 bases separating them. The CDR3 is made up of 12 amino acids. CDR3 nucleotides: TGTGCCATCAGTGAATCAGCGAATGAGCAGTTCTTC. Its protein product is CAISESANEQFF.

V and J are TRBV5-1 and TRBJ2-5; unclear D gene. This CDR3 region has 13 residues. Germline loops: CDR1 SGHRS, CDR2 YFSETQ. Trimming took 1 base from V and 5 from J, leaving 9 bases between them. This CDR3 reads CASSLNGAETQYF. DNA of the CDR3: TGCGCCAGCAGCTTGAATGGCGCGGAGACCCAGTACTTC.

V gene TRBV19 combines with J gene TRBJ2-1, with 8 nucleotides matching TRBD2. V trimming: 3 bases; J trimming: 9 bases; junction bases outside the gene matches: 10. The germline V gene encodes CDR1 LNHDA and CDR2 SQIVND (reference sequence). CDR3 length: 15 amino acids. The CDR3 spells CASSMTGGINLEQFF. The CDR3 nucleotides read TGTGCCAGTAGTATGACGGGAGGGATCAATCTTGAGCAGTTCTTC.

The chain uses TRBV18 and TRBJ2-5; 7 positions match TRBD1. The J segment lost 1 base and the V segment lost 7 bases, leaving 3 bases of the junction unmatched. This CDR3 spans 13 amino acids. CDR1 and CDR2 (germline): KGHSH, LQKENI. CDR3 DNA: TGTGCCAGCTTCCGGGACAGCCAAGAGACCCAGTACTTC. Translation gives CASFRDSQETQYF.

V usage is TRBV19 and J usage is TRBJ1-5; tentative D call: TRBD1 (5 bases). CDR1 is LNHDA and CDR2 is SQIVND in the germline V gene (reference sequence). The germline V and J ends were trimmed by 2 bases and 3 bases, with 11 bases remaining between them. CDR3 length: 15 amino acids. CDR3 sequence reads: CASSIRGTDNQPQHF. The CDR3 nucleotides are TGTGCCAGTAGTATACGGGGGACGGACAATCAGCCCCAGCATTTT.

The genes are TRBV14 and TRBJ2-7, with a weak D call TRBD1 (5 bases). This CDR3 is built from 12 residues. Germline loops: CDR1 SGHDN, CDR2 FVKESK. V was cut by 4 bases and J by 3 bases, with 7 bases left in between. The CDR3 nucleotides read TGTGCCAGCAGCCCCCAGGGCTACGAGCAGTACTTC. Translation: CASSPQGYEQYF.

The chain uses TRBV6-1 and TRBJ1-2; TRBD1 might be the D (6 bases). With 2 bases removed from V and 6 bases from J, the gap between germline ends came to 19 bases. This CDR3 has 16 residues. Germline loops: CDR1 MNHNS, CDR2 SASEGT. In DNA form, the CDR3 reads TGTGCCAGCAGTGAAAACCTCGCAGGGGTCTGGGATGGCTACACCTTC. Translation: CASSENLAGVWDGYTF.

The genes are TRBV7-2 and TRBJ2-2, with TRBD2 identical over 9 bases. V gave up 3 bases and J gave up 3 bases; unmatched junction bases: 5. Germline values: CDR1 SGHTA, CDR2 FQGNSA. The CDR3 extends over 16 amino acids. CDR3 residues: CASSFFSGRDTGELFF. CDR3 DNA sequence: TGTGCCAGCAGCTTCTTTAGCGGGAGAGACACCGGGGAGCTGTTTTTT.

The chain carries TRBV18 and TRBJ2-7, with D tentatively TRBD1 (6 bases). The CDR3 sequence is 14 residues long. Germline V CDR1 and CDR2: KGHSH, LQKENI. With 4 bases removed from V and 4 bases from J, the gap between germline ends came to 14 bases. CDR3: CASSLQRQVYEQYF. The CDR3 DNA follows: TGTGCCAGCTCACTACAACGACAGGTTTACGAGCAGTACTTC.